These T cell receptor beta chains were read from a single sample in a study of T cells expressing NK-cell markers. TCRdb re-called the 5' RACE reads; every CDR3 protein appears as one record, without DNA. The specimen's table records more than 400,000 distinct CDR3 sequences. The sample consisted of blood T cells: a sorted CD56 or NKG2C T cell subset, CD4+ or CD8+ T cells, or bulk PBMC T cells (not recorded which). The receptors were gathered from a woman between 18 and 70 years old in good health. Each CDR3 is given with its conserved first and last residue.

cdr3_aa j_call v_call
CASSSQAGGLGTGELFF TRBJ2-2 TRBV11-3
CASSLLGLRSPLHF TRBJ1-6 TRBV25-1
CATSPGVAGTYNEQFF TRBJ2-1 TRBV15
CASSPRRRDEASNEQFF TRBJ2-1 TRBV18
CASSFIGEETQYF TRBJ2-5 TRBV7-8
CASSYMSYNQPQHF TRBJ1-5 TRBV6-2/TRBV6-3
CSARDAGTSGMGGDEQFF TRBJ2-1 TRBV20-1
CSAREELADDYNEQFF TRBJ2-1 TRBV20-1
CSASRGRAGYEQYF TRBJ2-7 TRBV20-1
CSARDLAPEAFF TRBJ1-1 TRBV20-1
CASSQGLAGRGEQFF TRBJ2-1 TRBV2